This T cell receptor beta chain is from a study of cytomegalovirus exposure and HLA in healthy donors. General study results and limits: Listed as cytomegalovirus-associated were over 150 TCR beta chains.

13 Jbeta primers and 60 Vbeta primers were used for the PCR. Method: immunoSEQ multiplex PCR; TCRdb's copy keeps in-frame clones and lacks some. The sample has under 200,000 clones; approximately 85% are singletons. V lost 1 base, J lost 7 bases, and 17 bases lay in between. The CDR3 contains 16 residues. Germline V gene sequence: CDR1 LNHNV, CDR2 YYDKDF (reference sequence). Comment on this clone: Its antigen is undetermined.

Sequenced sample: PBMCs. The chain uses TRBV15 and TRBJ2-1; a weak D match, TRBD2 (6 bases). The receptor was isolated from a woman in her forties or fifties in good health and CMV-seronegative. This CDR3 reads CATSRVAGTGRNEQFF. In nucleotides, the CDR3 is TGTGCCACCAGCAGAGTGGCGGGGACGGGCCGGAATGAGCAGTTCTTC.